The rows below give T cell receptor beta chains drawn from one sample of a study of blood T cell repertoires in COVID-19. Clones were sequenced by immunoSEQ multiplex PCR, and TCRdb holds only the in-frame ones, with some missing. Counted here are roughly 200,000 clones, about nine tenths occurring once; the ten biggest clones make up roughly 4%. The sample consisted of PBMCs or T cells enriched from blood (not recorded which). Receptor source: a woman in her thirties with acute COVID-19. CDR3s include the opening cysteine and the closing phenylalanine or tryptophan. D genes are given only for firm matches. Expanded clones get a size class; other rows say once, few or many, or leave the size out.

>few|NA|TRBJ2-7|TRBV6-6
TGTGCCAGCAGTTACTCCACCTACTACGAGCAGTACTTC
CASSYSTYYEQYF
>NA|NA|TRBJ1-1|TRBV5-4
TGTGCCAGCAGCTTGGTCACGGGGGTGGGCGCTGAAGCTTTCTTT
CASSLVTGVGAEAFF
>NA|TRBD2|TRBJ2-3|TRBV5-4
TGTGCCAGCCGAGATATTACGACGGCGGGGGGCATTCTAGATACGCAGTATTTT
CASRDITTAGGILDTQYF
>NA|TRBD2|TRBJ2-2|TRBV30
TGTGCCTGGAGGGCCGGGACTAGCATCACCGGGGAGCTGTTTTTT
CAWRAGTSITGELFF
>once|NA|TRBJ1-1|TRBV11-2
TGTGCCACTTGCGCAGAGGGATTGAACACTGAAGCTTTCTTT
CATCAEGLNTEAFF
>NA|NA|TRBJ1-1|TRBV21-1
TGTGCCAGCAGCAAAGATGGTACCGTACAGGGGACGTGTGAGACTGAAGCTTTCTTT
CASSKDGTVQGTCETEAFF
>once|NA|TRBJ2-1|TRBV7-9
TGTGCCAGCAGCTTAGGCGGGGGCGATGAGCAGTTCTTC
CASSLGGGDEQFF
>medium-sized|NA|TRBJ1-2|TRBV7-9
TGTGCCAGCAGCTCCGGGACAATATATGGCTACACCTTC
CASSSGTIYGYTF
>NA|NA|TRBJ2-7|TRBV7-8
TGTGCCAGCAGCCTTTCCTTGGAGAGCTCCTACGAGCAGTACTTC
CASSLSLESSYEQYF
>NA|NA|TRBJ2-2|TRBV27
TGTGCCAGCAGTTGGGGCGCGGTATTAGTCGGGGAGCTGTTTTTT
CASSWGAVLVGELFF
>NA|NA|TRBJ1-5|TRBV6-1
TGTGCCAGCAGTGCTCAGGGTCTTGATAGCAATCAGCCCCAGCATTTT
CASSAQGLDSNQPQHF
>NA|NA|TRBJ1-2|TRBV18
TGTGCCAGCTCCTCCAACTATGGCTACACCTTC
CASSSNYGYTF
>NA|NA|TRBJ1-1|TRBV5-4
TGTGCCAGCAGCTTTCGACGGGGAGGCGGCACTGAAGCTTTCTTT
CASSFRRGGGTEAFF
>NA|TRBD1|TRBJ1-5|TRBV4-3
TGCGCCAGCAGCCAAGATTTGACAGGGGAGGTCGGTGGCAATCAGCCCCAGCATTTT
CASSQDLTGEVGGNQPQHF
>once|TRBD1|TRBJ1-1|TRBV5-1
TGCGCCAGTAAGGGGGCCCTTAACACTGAAGCTTTCTTT
CASKGALNTEAFF
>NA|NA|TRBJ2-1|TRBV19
TGTGCCAGTAGTACAGGGATCGACTCCTACAATGAGCAGTTCTTC
CASSTGIDSYNEQFF
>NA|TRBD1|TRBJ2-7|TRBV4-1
TGCGCCAGCAGCCAAGTGAGACAGGGGTACGAGCAGTACTTC
CASSQVRQGYEQYF
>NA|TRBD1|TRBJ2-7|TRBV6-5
TGTGCCAGCAGTTATTACGGACAGGGAGGATACGAGCAGTACTTC
CASSYYGQGGYEQYF
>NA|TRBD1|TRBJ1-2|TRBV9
TGTGCCAGCAGCGCAACTCCAGGGGGGCTCAACTATGGCTACACCTTC
CASSATPGGLNYGYTF
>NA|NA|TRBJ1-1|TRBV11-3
TGTGCCAGCAGTCCTACGAGTATGAACACTGAAGCTTTCTTT
CASSPTSMNTEAFF
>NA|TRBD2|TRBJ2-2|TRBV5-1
TGCGCCAGCAGCTTGGCGGGGGGTTTCACCGGGGAGCTGTTTTTT
CASSLAGGFTGELFF
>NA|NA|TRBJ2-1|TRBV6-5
TGTGCCAGCAGTTACGGGCAAGAGCAGTTCTTC
CASSYGQEQFF
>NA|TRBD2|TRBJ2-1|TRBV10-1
TGCGCCAGCAGTGAGTTTTCTAGCGGGTCCAGCTCCTACAATGAGCAGTTCTTC
CASSEFSSGSSSYNEQFF
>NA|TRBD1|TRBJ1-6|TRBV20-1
TGCAGTGCTAGTAAGGGGGCCGCGACCTCCTATAATTCACCCCTCCACTTT
CSASKGAATSYNSPLHF
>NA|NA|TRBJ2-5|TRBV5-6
TGTGCCAGCAGCTTGGCTCGGCGAGCGGCTGGGATAGAGACCCAGTACTTC
CASSLARRAAGIETQYF
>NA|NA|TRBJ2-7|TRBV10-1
TGCGCCAGCAGTAGTGGGGGCCGATTCTACGAGCAGTACTTC
CASSSGGRFYEQYF
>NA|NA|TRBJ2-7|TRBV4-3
TGCGCCAGCAGCCAAGATAGCTGGTCGCGGGGCCGCGAGCAGTACTTC
CASSQDSWSRGREQYF
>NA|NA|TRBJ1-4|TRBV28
TGTGCCAGCAGTTTATGGGCCCGCTCAACTAATGAAAAACTGTTTTTT
CASSLWARSTNEKLFF
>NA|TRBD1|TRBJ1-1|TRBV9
TGTGCCAGCAGCGTAGTGGCAGGGGGTAGGAACACTGAAGCTTTCTTT
CASSVVAGGRNTEAFF
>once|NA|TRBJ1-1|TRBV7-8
TGTGCCAGCAGCTCACCTGGACAGCTTGAAGCTTTCTTT
CASSSPGQLEAFF
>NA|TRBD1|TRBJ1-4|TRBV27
TGTGCCAGCAGGGTACAGGGGGCTGGCGAAAAACTGTTTTTT
CASRVQGAGEKLFF
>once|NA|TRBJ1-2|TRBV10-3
TGTGCCATCAGTAACGGGGTCTATGGCTACACCTTC
CAISNGVYGYTF
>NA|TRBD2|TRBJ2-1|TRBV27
TGTGCCAGCAGTCCCCTGGGTAGCGGGGGGGACGAGCAGTTCTTC
CASSPLGSGGDEQFF
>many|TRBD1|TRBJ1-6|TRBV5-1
TGCGCCAGCAGCTTGCGAATGACAGGGGACAATTCACCCCTCCACTTT
CASSLRMTGDNSPLHF
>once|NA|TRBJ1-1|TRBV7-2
TGTGCCAGCAGCTTAGTAGGGGTCCCTGAAGCTTTCTTT
CASSLVGVPEAFF
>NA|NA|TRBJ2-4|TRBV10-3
TGTGCCATCAGTGCGGGAAGGCCGGGGGACATTCAGTACTTC
CAISAGRPGDIQYF